The present T cell receptor (beta chain) was sequenced within a study of blood T cell repertoires in COVID-19. Study at large: There were acute and convalescent COVID-19 samples, and they came from the United States, Italy and Spain. Nucleic acid was either cDNA or gDNA, and it came from T cells, B-cell-depleted T cells, or PBMCs.

The CDR3 runs to 14 residues. The V gene's germline CDR1 is GTSNPN and CDR2 SVGIG (reference sequence). V was clipped by 2 bases and J by 3 bases, with 11 bases between them. In the source study's methods: It was from reference gene primer amplification that nucleated cell counts were estimated. Measured with immunoSEQ multiplex PCR; TCRdb has only the in-frame clones, and not every one. The V and J calls and clone size come from that table; D and trimming were worked out from the DNA. The sample records some 160,000 clones, about four fifths being singletons. Sequencing was performed on peripheral blood. This TCR was recovered from a man aged 65-85 years with active or convalescent COVID-19. V usage is TRBV30 and J usage is TRBJ1-5, with D possibly TRBD1 on 5 matching bases. CDR3 region: CAWSPGHPNQPQHF. CDR3 bases: TGTGCCTGGAGTCCCGGACACCCCAATCAGCCCCAGCATTTT.